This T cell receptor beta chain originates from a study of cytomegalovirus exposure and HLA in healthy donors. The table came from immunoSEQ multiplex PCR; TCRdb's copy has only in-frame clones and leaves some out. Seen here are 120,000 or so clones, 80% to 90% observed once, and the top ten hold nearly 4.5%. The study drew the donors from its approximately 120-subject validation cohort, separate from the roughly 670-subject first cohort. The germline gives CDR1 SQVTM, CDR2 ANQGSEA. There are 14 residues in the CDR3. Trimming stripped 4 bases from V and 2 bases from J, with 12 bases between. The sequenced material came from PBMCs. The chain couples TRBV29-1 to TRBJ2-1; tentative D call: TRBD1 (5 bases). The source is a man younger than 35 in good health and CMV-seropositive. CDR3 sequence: CSVVWGRPYNEQFF. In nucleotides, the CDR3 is TGCAGCGTTGTGTGGGGCCGCCCCTACAATGAGCAGTTCTTC.